This T cell receptor (beta chain) was sequenced during a study of response to subunit inactivated influenza vaccine. Findings of the study overall: Seasonal influenza vaccination, on each occasion, was suggested by the authors to recruit few new T cells.

A few counts support this clonotype. Its antigen is not known. CDR1 and CDR2 (germline): DFQATT, SNEGSKA (reference sequence). This CDR3 contains 12 residues. TCRdb called the RT-PCR reads again in MiXCR, with one record for every CDR3 protein. The sample has about 520,000 distinct CDR3 sequences; less than 7.5% are singletons. The sequenced sample was PBMCs from blood, obtained roughly 24 months after vaccination. This TCR was sampled from a man between 45 and 75 years old who received an inactivated influenza vaccine. The V call is TRBV20-1, the J call TRBJ2-7; TRBD1 matches 7 bases. The CDR3 spells CSGTEASYEQYF. The CDR3 DNA follows: TGCAGCGGGACAGAGGCCTCCTACGAGCAGTACTTC.